The next 17 T cell receptor beta chains were all read from a single sample in a study of blood T cell repertoires in COVID-19 (dated by TCRdb to the early 2020s). Library creation used the immunoSEQ multiplex PCR assay. The source is immuneACCESS, and TCRdb retained only in-frame sequences with V and J called. Part of the clones is not carried over; for the studies checked, unresolved V genes explain less than half of this, and the remainder is unexplained. This sample is represented by around 6,300 clones; roughly 85% of them were singletons. The ten largest clones represent roughly 9.7% of the sample. The sequenced sample was peripheral blood. These receptors were obtained from a human donor with active COVID-19. The donor label of this sample is uncertain.

V is TRBV6-2 or TRBV6-3 and J is TRBJ1-5; 10 nucleotides match TRBD1. The V gene's germline CDR1 is MNHEY and CDR2 SVGEGT. V shed 6 bases and J 6 bases; nucleotides not matched to a gene: 8. The CDR3 spans 15 residues. In nucleotides, the CDR3 is TGTGCCAGCAGCTTGACAGGGGGCGCGGGTCAGCCCCAGCATTTT. Translation gives CASSLTGGAGQPQHF.

The chain recombines TRBV3-1 (or the pseudogene TRBV3-2) with TRBJ2-7, with no clear D. Germline CDR1 is LGHDT and CDR2 is YNNKEL (reference sequence). This CDR3 spans 14 amino acids. V was pared by 4 bases and J by 6 bases, with 16 bases between. CDR3 sequence: CASSPRPGLIEQYF. Written as DNA, the CDR3 is TGTGCCAGCAGCCCACGACCGGGTTTGATCGAGCAGTACTTC.

V usage is TRBV7-9 and J usage is TRBJ2-6; a possible D gene is TRBD1 (5 bases). Germline V gives CDR1 SEHNR, CDR2 FQNEAQ (reference sequence). V gave up 0 bases and J gave up 2 bases, with 5 bases separating them. This CDR3 is built from 15 residues. CDR3 nucleotide sequence: TGTGCCAGCAGCTTAGCAGGGGCTGGGGCCAACGTCCTGACTTTC. Protein sequence: CASSLAGAGANVLTF.

This clone has just a few counts. The DNA for the CDR3 is TGTGCCAGTAGTATTAACAGGGCCACAGATACGCAGTATTTT. Its protein is CASSINRATDTQYF. The chain links TRBV19 to TRBJ2-3; tentative D call: TRBD1 (6 bases). CDR1 and CDR2 (germline): LNHDA, SQIVND (reference sequence). Trimming took 3 bases from V and 2 from J, leaving 9 bases between them. CDR3 size: 14 residues.

This clone was detected only a few times. This chain joins TRBV4-1 and TRBJ1-5; a possible D gene is TRBD1 (6 bases). The ends were cut back, 1 base at V and 0 bases at J, with 10 bases in the middle. The CDR3 covers 16 residues. Germline V CDR1 and CDR2: MGHRA, YSYEKL. Written as DNA, the CDR3 is TGCGCCAGCAGCCAAGCGACAGGTTATAGCAATCAGCCCCAGCATTTT. It yields the protein CASSQATGYSNQPQHF.

Remarks on this clone: This sample includes further DNA sequences coding for the same CDR3. This rearrangement joins TRBV19 to TRBJ2-7; 9 bases are shared with TRBD1. V was clipped by 3 bases and J by 2 bases; unmatched bases: 2. Germline lookup yields CDR1 LNHDA and CDR2 SQIVND (reference sequence). The length of the CDR3 is 14 residues. The CDR3 loop reads CASSMGTGTYEQYF. The CDR3 DNA sequence: TGTGCCAGTAGTATGGGGACAGGGACCTACGAGCAGTACTTC.

This clone was seen only once. The chain carries TRBV5-1 and TRBJ1-5; 7 nucleotides match TRBD1. The CDR3 spans 19 residues. The germline V gene has CDR1 SGHRS and CDR2 YFSETQ. J gave up 1 base and V 7 bases, and 20 bases lay outside the gene matches. CDR3 sequence: CASRGLLSGTDSSNQPQHF. In DNA form, the CDR3 reads TGCGCCAGCCGCGGTTTGTTATCCGGGACAGATAGCAGCAATCAGCCCCAGCATTTT.

The chain recombines TRBV5-6 with TRBJ2-1, with 11 bases matching TRBD1. The V gene end was trimmed by 4 bases and the J gene end by 4 bases; junction bases not matched to a gene: 4. The CDR3 spans 15 residues. The V gene's germline CDR1 is SGHDT and CDR2 YYEEEE. CDR3 bases: TGTGCCAGCAGCGGGGACAGGGGGTCGTACAATGAGCAGTTCTTC. Protein product: CASSGDRGSYNEQFF.

The rearrangement links TRBV5-6 to TRBJ2-2; a weak D match, TRBD1 (5 bases). CDR3 length equals 17 residues. The V gene's germline CDR1 is SGHDT and CDR2 YYEEEE. Trimming pared 4 bases from V and 1 base from J, leaving 17 bases between. DNA of the CDR3: TGTGCCAGCAGCCACACCTTGACAGAGAGGAACACCGGGGAGCTGTTTTTT. Amino acid sequence: CASSHTLTERNTGELFF.

The chain combines TRBV11-3 with TRBJ1-5, with 10 positions matching TRBD1. CDR1 SGHNT and CDR2 YENEEA come from the germline V gene. The J segment lost 0 bases and the V segment lost 4 bases, leaving 3 bases of the junction unmatched. The CDR3 covers 16 residues. This chain's CDR3 is CASSSGTGVSNQPQHF. CDR3 DNA sequence: TGTGCCAGCAGCTCCGGGACAGGGGTTAGCAATCAGCCCCAGCATTTT.

This chain links TRBV18 with TRBJ2-7; 9 nucleotides line up with TRBD1. Trimming removed 1 base from V and 2 bases from J; junction bases left unmatched: 6. The CDR3 totals 16 residues. Germline-derived CDR1 and CDR2 are KGHSH and LQKENI. In nucleotides, the CDR3 is TGTGCCAGCTCACCACTTTCGGGACAGGGCGCCTACGAGCAGTACTTC. Its translation is CASSPLSGQGAYEQYF.

This sequence joins TRBV2 and TRBJ2-1, with D possibly matching TRBD1 (6 bases). The CDR3 is made up of 14 amino acids. Germline CDR1 reads SNHLY; CDR2 reads FYNNEI. V shed 3 bases and J shed 6 bases, with 12 bases lying between them. The CDR3 is CASSETGQFNEQFF. The CDR3 DNA reads as TGTGCCAGCAGTGAGACCGGACAGTTCAATGAGCAGTTCTTC.

The rearrangement links TRBV27 to TRBJ1-6; D ambiguous. Germline V gives CDR1 MNHEY, CDR2 SMNVEV (reference sequence). This CDR3 contains 16 residues. Deletions cut 2 bases from V and 6 bases from J, with 14 bases between. This chain's CDR3 is CASSLSGETSNSPLHF. Here the CDR3 DNA reads TGTGCCAGCAGTTTAAGCGGGGAAACGTCTAATTCACCCCTCCACTTT.

The rearrangement uses TRBV6-5 and TRBJ1-3; D is unclear. The CDR3 is 15 residues long. Germline V gives CDR1 MNHEY, CDR2 SVGAGI. Trimming shortened V by 6 bases and J by 0 bases, and 12 bases separated the two germline ends. DNA of the CDR3: TGTGCCAGCAGGTTTTCCCAGGCCTCTGGAAACACCATATATTTT. It is translated as CASRFSQASGNTIYF.

The V and J genes are TRBV2 and TRBJ2-3; 7 bases map to TRBD2. The CDR3 has 15 amino acids. V gave up 1 base and J gave up 0 bases; unmatched junction bases: 1. Germline CDR1 and CDR2: SNHLY and FYNNEI. CDR3 DNA: TGTGCCAGCAGTGAAGGACTAGCTAGCACAGATACGCAGTATTTT. Translated: CASSEGLASTDTQYF.

This clone was picked up a small number of times. The J gene is TRBJ1-5, the V gene TRBV3-1 (or the pseudogene TRBV3-2), with D unclear. Between the trimmed V and J ends, which lost 3 bases and 1 base, there was a span of 10 bases. CDR1 is LGHDT, CDR2 YNNKEL, per germline (reference sequence). This CDR3 comprises 15 residues. CDR3 sequence (DNA): TGTGCCAGCAGCCAGTGGACGGGAAGCAATCAGCCCCAGCATTTT. Residues: CASSQWTGSNQPQHF.

This clone showed up just once. This chain links TRBV5-1 with TRBJ1-3; TRBD1 matches 9 bases. CDR3 length equals 16 residues. Germline V gene data show CDR1 as SGHRS and CDR2 as YFSETQ. J was trimmed by 4 bases and V by 3 bases; bases with no gene match: 8. CDR3 residues: CASSSDLQGAGNTIYF. The CDR3 DNA reads as TGCGCCAGCAGCTCAGACCTACAGGGGGCGGGAAACACCATATATTTT.